This T cell receptor beta chain originates from a study of T cell repertoires in cytomegalovirus infection. At the level of the study: Indications of both CMV infection and matching HLA type were provided by public TCR beta signatures.

TCRdb passed the reads through MiXCR, listing each CDR3 protein once. Among about a million distinct CDR3 sequences listed, approximately 32% were seen once. Overall study findings and caveats: The cumulative frequency of public TCR beta families distinguished individuals who carried CMV together with the relevant HLA.

This clonotype was seen a few times. The antigen remains unidentified. The CDR3 spans 11 residues. CDR1 is MNHNS, CDR2 SASEGT, per germline. The chain carries TRBV6-1 and TRBJ1-2; D unresolved. The receptor was derived from a human donor in good health (CMV status not recorded). Some clones in this sample may be carry-over from other donors' samples. Specimen: cultured CD8+ T cells from PBMCs, collected from culture after CMV antigen stimulation. The CDR3 sequence: CATLVGYGYTF. In nucleotides, the CDR3 is TGTGCTACCCTAGTCGGCTATGGCTACACCTTC.